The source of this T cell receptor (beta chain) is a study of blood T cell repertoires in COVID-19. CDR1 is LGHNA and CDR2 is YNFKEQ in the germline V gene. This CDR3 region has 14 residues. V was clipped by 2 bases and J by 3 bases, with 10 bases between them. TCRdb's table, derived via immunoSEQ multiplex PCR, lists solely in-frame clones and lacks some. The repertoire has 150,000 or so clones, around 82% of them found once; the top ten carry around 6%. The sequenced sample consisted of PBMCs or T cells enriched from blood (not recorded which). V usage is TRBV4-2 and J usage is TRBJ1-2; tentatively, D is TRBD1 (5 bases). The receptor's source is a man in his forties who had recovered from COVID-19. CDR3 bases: TGTGCCAGCAGCCAATCCAGGGCGGACTATGGCTACACCTTC. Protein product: CASSQSRADYGYTF.